What follows is one T cell receptor beta chain and its context. CDR1 and CDR2 from the germline V gene are MGHDK and SYGVNS. This CDR3 contains 14 residues. The ends were cut back, 5 bases at V and 5 bases at J, with 14 bases in the middle. These data come from a study of T-cell reconstitution after alpha-beta-depleted transplantation in children. Preparing the TCRbeta library involved the use of unique molecular identifiers. MiXCR was run by TCRdb on the PCR reads, yielding one entry per CDR3 protein. The data show just under 550,000 distinct CDR3 sequences, around 20% seen once. The starting material was PBMCs from the stem cell graft donor, obtained from the stem cell graft. This TCR was sampled from a human donor who donated a stem cell graft to a child with acute lymphoblastic leukemia. The chain combines TRBV25-1 with TRBJ2-3; tentatively, D is TRBD2 (5 bases). The CDR3 bases are TGTGCCAGCAGTTTTCTGGGCCGGGGAGATACGCAGTATTTT. This encodes CASSFLGRGDTQYF.